This T cell receptor (beta chain) comes out of a study of cytomegalovirus exposure and HLA in healthy donors. Study observations and caveats: In a later analysis, specific HLA alleles were associated with approximately 17,000 TCR beta sequences at a 0.05 false discovery rate.

CDR3 length equals 16 residues. Trimming removed 0 bases from V and 0 bases from J; junction bases left unmatched: 2. Germline CDR1 reads SGHRS; CDR2 reads YFSETQ. This PCR relied on a set of 60 Vbeta primers and 13 Jbeta primers. Repertoires were generated with immunoSEQ multiplex PCR, while TCRdb's copy carries only in-frame clones and drops some. The sample table sets out around 64,000 clones. Regarding this clone: Its antigen is unidentified.

The receptor was isolated from a female donor in good health and CMV-seropositive. The chain has TRBV5-1 and TRBJ2-3, with 9 bases aligning to TRBD1. The material sequenced was PBMCs. CDR3 sequence (DNA): TGCGCCAGCAGCTTGGCGACAGGGGGGAGCACAGATACGCAGTATTTT. This encodes CASSLATGGSTDTQYF.